This is a list of T cell receptor beta chains from one sample in a study of beta chain features in type 1 diabetes. The table came from immunoSEQ multiplex PCR; TCRdb's copy has only in-frame clones and leaves some out. Among some 640,000 clones listed, over 11% were seen once. The source material was naive CD4+ T cells from blood. The receptors were gathered from a man aged 18 to 29 with type 1 diabetes. CDR3s include the opening cysteine and the closing phenylalanine or tryptophan. A D gene is named only where the DNA matches it firmly.

v_gene: TRBV28; d_gene: TRBD1; CDR3aa: CASSLQQGERQPQHF
v_gene: TRBV9; d_gene: -; CDR3aa: CASSARGLNTEAFF
v_gene: TRBV6-6; d_gene: -; CDR3aa: CASSTAFNYGYTF
v_gene: TRBV9; d_gene: -; CDR3aa: CASSVVDINYGYTF
v_gene: TRBV29-1; d_gene: TRBD1; CDR3aa: CSARLGTAQYF
v_gene: TRBV29-1; d_gene: TRBD1; CDR3aa: CSVEAGQGVHTQYF
v_gene: TRBV14; d_gene: -; CDR3aa: CASSQQGYGYTF
v_gene: TRBV5-1; d_gene: -; CDR3aa: CASSQIYGTSNEKLFF
v_gene: TRBV30; d_gene: TRBD2; CDR3aa: CAWSVWRVSGRAGETQYF
v_gene: TRBV30; d_gene: -; CDR3aa: CAWRVGRGFLSYEQYF
v_gene: TRBV2; d_gene: -; CDR3aa: CASSAPDGRNYGYTF
v_gene: TRBV5-1; d_gene: -; CDR3aa: CASSLDPILTHNEQFF
v_gene: TRBV5-1; d_gene: -; CDR3aa: CASSFGRLRDEQYF
v_gene: TRBV2; d_gene: -; CDR3aa: CASVGIGGHEQFF
v_gene: TRBV21-1; d_gene: -; CDR3aa: CASSKEETGPYEQYF
v_gene: TRBV25-1; d_gene: -; CDR3aa: CASSELGHPDHEQYF
v_gene: TRBV30; d_gene: TRBD1; CDR3aa: CAWRPGQINTEAFF
v_gene: TRBV4-1; d_gene: TRBD1; CDR3aa: CASSPGQDNYGYTF
v_gene: TRBV6-5; d_gene: -; CDR3aa: CASGRGGFGHNEQFF
v_gene: TRBV7-2; d_gene: TRBD2; CDR3aa: CASSRGASGTGDEQYF
v_gene: TRBV7-6; d_gene: -; CDR3aa: CASMAQETQYF
v_gene: TRBV4-1; d_gene: TRBD1; CDR3aa: CASSVQGASNQPQHF
v_gene: TRBV6-5; d_gene: -; CDR3aa: CASRRVPGSETQYF
v_gene: TRBV9; d_gene: -; CDR3aa: CASSELGEDYNEQFF
v_gene: TRBV4-2; d_gene: TRBD2; CDR3aa: CASSQAPSGANTGELFF
v_gene: TRBV7-2; d_gene: TRBD2; CDR3aa: CASSLRTSGGEQYF
v_gene: TRBV7-9; d_gene: -; CDR3aa: CASSLAAGPDTQYF
v_gene: TRBV5-6; d_gene: -; CDR3aa: CASSLLGASPNQPQHF
v_gene: TRBV6-6; d_gene: TRBD2; CDR3aa: CASRLRGLVLRETQYF
v_gene: TRBV4-3; d_gene: TRBD1; CDR3aa: CASSQAGTVGGANVLTF
v_gene: TRBV27; d_gene: -; CDR3aa: CASSLSPSLAKNIQYF
v_gene: TRBV7-2; d_gene: -; CDR3aa: CASSLGGRGGSYEQYF
v_gene: TRBV27; d_gene: -; CDR3aa: CASSSPRTGQEGTQYF
v_gene: TRBV6-5; d_gene: -; CDR3aa: CASSPGGNQPQHF
v_gene: TRBV5-6; d_gene: -; CDR3aa: CASSLSPGTWDIQYF
v_gene: TRBV5-4; d_gene: -; CDR3aa: CASSLNGINSYNEQFF
v_gene: TRBV30; d_gene: -; CDR3aa: CAWSVQRSAFF
v_gene: TRBV10-3; d_gene: -; CDR3aa: CAISAQGTQETQYF
v_gene: TRBV7-2; d_gene: TRBD1; CDR3aa: CASSPTGGADTQYF
v_gene: TRBV30; d_gene: -; CDR3aa: CAWSRETQYF
v_gene: TRBV14; d_gene: -; CDR3aa: CASSRGASRERSWYTAIYEQYF
v_gene: TRBV29-1; d_gene: -; CDR3aa: CSVAGSRGSSYEQYF
v_gene: TRBV5-6; d_gene: -; CDR3aa: CASSPGQLGYTF
v_gene: TRBV9; d_gene: -; CDR3aa: CASSVDEAKNIQYF
v_gene: TRBV30; d_gene: -; CDR3aa: CAWEDNEQFF
v_gene: TRBV15; d_gene: TRBD1; CDR3aa: CATSLDRAGNQPQHF
v_gene: TRBV6-5; d_gene: -; CDR3aa: CASSYSAAGGYEQYF
v_gene: TRBV5-1; d_gene: -; CDR3aa: CASSLDGRSYEQYF
v_gene: TRBV5-6; d_gene: -; CDR3aa: CASSLAGPRNQPQHF
v_gene: TRBV28; d_gene: -; CDR3aa: CASSLGHLRGNTEAFF
v_gene: TRBV5-1; d_gene: -; CDR3aa: CASSSLDSLTYEQYF
v_gene: TRBV5-4; d_gene: -; CDR3aa: CASSLPELETQYF
v_gene: TRBV29-1; d_gene: -; CDR3aa: CSVAEDTSSYEQYF
v_gene: TRBV19; d_gene: TRBD2; CDR3aa: CASSPRETSGRALQYF